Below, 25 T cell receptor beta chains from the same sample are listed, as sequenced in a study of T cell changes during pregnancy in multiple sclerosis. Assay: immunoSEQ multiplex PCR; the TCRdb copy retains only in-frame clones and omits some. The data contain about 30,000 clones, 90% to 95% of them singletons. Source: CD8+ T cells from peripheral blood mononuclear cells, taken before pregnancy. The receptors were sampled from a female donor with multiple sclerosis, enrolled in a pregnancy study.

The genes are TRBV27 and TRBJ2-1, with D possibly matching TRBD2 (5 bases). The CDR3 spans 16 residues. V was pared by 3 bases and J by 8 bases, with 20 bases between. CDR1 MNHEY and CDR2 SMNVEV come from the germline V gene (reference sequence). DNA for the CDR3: TGTGCCAGCAGTTTCGATCGGGATCACCGAGCGTATGAGCAGTTCTTC. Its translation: CASSFDRDHRAYEQFF.

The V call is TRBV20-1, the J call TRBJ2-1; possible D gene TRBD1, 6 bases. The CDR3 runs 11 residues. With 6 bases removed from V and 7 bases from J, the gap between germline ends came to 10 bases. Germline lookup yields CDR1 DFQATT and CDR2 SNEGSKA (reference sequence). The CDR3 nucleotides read TGCAGTGCGAGACAGGATAATGAGCAGTTCTTC. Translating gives CSARQDNEQFF.

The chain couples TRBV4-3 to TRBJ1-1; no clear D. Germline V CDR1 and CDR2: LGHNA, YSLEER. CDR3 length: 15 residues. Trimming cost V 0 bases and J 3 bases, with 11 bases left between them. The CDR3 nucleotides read TGCGCCAGCAGCCAAGATTCCGGGAGGGACACTGAAGCTTTCTTT. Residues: CASSQDSGRDTEAFF.

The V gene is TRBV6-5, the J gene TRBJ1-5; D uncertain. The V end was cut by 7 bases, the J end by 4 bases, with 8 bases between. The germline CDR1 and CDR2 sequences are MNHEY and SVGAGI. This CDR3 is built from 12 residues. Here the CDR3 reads CASKAGNQPQHF. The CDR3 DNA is TGTGCCAGCAAGGCAGGTAATCAGCCCCAGCATTTT.

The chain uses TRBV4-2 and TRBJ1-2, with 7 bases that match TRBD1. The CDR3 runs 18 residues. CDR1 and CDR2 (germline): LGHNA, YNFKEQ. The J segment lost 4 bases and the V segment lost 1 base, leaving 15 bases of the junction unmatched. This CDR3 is CASSQVQGGDSLPYGYTF. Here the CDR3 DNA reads TGTGCCAGCAGCCAAGTTCAGGGGGGTGACTCGCTGCCCTATGGCTACACCTTC.

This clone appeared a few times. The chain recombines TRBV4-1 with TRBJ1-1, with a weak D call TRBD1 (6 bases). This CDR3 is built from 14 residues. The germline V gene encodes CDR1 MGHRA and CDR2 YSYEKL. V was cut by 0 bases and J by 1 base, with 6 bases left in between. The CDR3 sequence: CASSQDRGNTEAFF. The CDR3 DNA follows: TGCGCCAGCAGCCAAGACAGGGGGAACACTGAAGCTTTCTTT.

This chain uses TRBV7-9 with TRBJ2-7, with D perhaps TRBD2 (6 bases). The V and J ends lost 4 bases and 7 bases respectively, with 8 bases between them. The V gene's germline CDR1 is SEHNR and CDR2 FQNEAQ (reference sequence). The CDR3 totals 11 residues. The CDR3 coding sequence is TGTGCCAGCAGCTCGGAGGGAGAGCAGTACTTC. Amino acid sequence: CASSSEGEQYF.

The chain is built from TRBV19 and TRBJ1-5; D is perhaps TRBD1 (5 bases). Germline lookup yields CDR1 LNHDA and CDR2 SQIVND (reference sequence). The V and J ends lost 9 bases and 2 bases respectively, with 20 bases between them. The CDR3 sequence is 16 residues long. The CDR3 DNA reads TGTGCCAGCCTCCAAGAACCCACGGGGGGCAATCAGCCCCAGCATTTT. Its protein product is CASLQEPTGGNQPQHF.

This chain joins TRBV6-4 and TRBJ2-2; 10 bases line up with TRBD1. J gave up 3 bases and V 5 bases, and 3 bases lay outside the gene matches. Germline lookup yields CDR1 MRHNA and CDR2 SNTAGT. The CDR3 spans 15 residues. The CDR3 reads CASSSTGGDTGELFF. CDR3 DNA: TGTGCCAGCAGTTCGACAGGGGGCGACACCGGGGAGCTGTTTTTT.

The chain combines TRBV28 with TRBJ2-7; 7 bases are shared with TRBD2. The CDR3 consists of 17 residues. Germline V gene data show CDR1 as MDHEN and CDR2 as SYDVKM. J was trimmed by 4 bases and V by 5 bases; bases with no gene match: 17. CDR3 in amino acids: CASSTRRLADILYEQYF. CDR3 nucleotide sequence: TGTGCCAGCAGTACCCGTCGGCTAGCGGACATTCTTTACGAGCAGTACTTC.

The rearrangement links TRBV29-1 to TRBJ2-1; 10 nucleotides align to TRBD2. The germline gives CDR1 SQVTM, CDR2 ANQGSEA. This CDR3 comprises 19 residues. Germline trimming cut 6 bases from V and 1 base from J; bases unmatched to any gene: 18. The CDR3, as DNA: TGCAGCGTCGTTGGGCTAGCGGGAGAGCCTCCTAGATCCTACAATGAGCAGTTCTTC. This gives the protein CSVVGLAGEPPRSYNEQFF.

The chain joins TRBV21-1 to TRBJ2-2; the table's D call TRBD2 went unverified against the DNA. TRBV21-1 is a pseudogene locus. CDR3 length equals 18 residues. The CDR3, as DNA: TGTGCCAGCAGCAAAGAGGGTGGGGAGGGAGGGAATTCCGGGGAGCTGTTTTTT. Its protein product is CASSKEGGEGGNSGELFF.

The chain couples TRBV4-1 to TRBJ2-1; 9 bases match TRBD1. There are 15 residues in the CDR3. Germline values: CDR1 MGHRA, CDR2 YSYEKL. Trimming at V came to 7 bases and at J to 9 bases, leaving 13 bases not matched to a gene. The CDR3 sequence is CASIRTGTGIGEQFF. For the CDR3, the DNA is TGCGCCAGCATACGGACCGGGACAGGGATTGGTGAGCAGTTCTTC.

The DNA of the CDR3 is TGTGCCAGCAGTGATGGGGGACAGGGGGCAAGGGAGACCCAGTACTTC. Protein: CASSDGGQGARETQYF. This chain joins TRBV25-1 and TRBJ2-5; 12 nucleotides match TRBD1. CDR3 length: 16 residues. Trimming cost V 3 bases and J 5 bases; bases outside gene matches: 7. The V gene's germline CDR1 is MGHDK and CDR2 SYGVNS.

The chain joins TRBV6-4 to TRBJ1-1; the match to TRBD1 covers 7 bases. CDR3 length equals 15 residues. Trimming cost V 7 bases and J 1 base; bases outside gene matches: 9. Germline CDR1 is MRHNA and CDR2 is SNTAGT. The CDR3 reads CASTRDSQPNTEAFF. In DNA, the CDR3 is TGTGCCAGCACCCGGGACAGTCAACCGAACACTGAAGCTTTCTTT.

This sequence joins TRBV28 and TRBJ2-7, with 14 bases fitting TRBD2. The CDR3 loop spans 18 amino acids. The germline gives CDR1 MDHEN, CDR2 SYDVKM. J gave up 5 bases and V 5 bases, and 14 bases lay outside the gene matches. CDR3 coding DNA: TGTGCCAGCAGTATGGGACTAGCGGGAGATTATCGGGGTGACGAGCAGTACTTC. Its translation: CASSMGLAGDYRGDEQYF. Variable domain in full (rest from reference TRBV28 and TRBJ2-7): DVKVTQSSRYLVKRTGEKVFLECVQDMDHENMFWYRQDPGLGLRLIYFSYDVKMKEKGDIPEGYSVSREKKERFSLILESASTNQTSMYLCASSMGLAGDYRGDEQYFGPGTRLTVT.

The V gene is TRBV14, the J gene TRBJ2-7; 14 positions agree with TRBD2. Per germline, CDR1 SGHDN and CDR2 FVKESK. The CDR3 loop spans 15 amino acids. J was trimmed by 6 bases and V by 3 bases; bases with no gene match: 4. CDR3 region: CASSHGTSGSSEQYF. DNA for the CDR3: TGTGCCAGCAGCCACGGGACTAGCGGGAGTTCCGAGCAGTACTTC.

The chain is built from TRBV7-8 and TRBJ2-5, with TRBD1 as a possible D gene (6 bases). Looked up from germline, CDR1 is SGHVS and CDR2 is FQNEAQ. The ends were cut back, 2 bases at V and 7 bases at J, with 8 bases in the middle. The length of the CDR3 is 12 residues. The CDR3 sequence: CASSLLGGTQYF. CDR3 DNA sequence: TGTGCCAGCAGCTTATTAGGGGGGACCCAGTACTTC.

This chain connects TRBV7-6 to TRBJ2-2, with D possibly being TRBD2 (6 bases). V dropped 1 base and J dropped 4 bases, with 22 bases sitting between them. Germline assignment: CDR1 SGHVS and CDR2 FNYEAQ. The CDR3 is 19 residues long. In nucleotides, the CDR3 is TGTGCCAGCAGCTTAGTAATTGTTGCGGGACCTATAGGCACCGGGGAGCTGTTTTTT. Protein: CASSLVIVAGPIGTGELFF.

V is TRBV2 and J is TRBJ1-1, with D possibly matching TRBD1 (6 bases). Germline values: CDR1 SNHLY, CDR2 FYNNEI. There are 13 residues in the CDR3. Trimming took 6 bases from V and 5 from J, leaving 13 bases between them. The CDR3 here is CASSQQGGTEAFF. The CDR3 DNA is TGTGCCAGCAGCCAACAGGGTGGAACTGAAGCTTTCTTT. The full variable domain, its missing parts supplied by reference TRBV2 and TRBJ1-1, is EPEVTQTPSHQVTQMGQEVILRCVPISNHLYFYWYRQILGQKVEFLVSFYNNEISEKSEIFDDQFSVERPDGSNFTLKIRSTKLEDSAMYFCASSQQGGTEAFFGQGTRLTVV.

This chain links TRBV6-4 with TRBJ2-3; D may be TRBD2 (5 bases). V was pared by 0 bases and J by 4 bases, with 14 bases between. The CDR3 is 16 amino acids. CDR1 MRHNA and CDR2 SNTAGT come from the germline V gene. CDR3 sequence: CASSDSAGAGADTQYF. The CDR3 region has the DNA TGTGCCAGCAGTGACTCGGCGGGCGCCGGGGCAGATACGCAGTATTTT.

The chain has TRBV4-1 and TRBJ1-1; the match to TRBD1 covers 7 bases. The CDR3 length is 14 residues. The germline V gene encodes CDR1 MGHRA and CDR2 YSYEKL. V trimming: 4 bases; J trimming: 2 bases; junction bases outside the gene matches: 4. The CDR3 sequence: CASSPDRANTEAFF. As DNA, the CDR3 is TGCGCCAGCAGCCCAGACAGGGCAAACACTGAAGCTTTCTTT.

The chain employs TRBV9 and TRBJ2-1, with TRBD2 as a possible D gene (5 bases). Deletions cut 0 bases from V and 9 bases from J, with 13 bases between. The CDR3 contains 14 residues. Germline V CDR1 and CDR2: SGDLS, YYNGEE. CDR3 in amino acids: CASSVGLRAREQFF. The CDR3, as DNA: TGTGCCAGCAGCGTAGGTCTGCGGGCCCGTGAGCAGTTCTTC.

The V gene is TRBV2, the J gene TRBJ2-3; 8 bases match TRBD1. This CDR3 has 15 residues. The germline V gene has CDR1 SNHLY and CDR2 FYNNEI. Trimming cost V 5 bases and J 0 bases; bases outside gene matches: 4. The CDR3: CASSQGASSTDTQYF. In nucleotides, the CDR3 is TGTGCCAGCAGTCAGGGGGCCTCTAGCACAGATACGCAGTATTTT.

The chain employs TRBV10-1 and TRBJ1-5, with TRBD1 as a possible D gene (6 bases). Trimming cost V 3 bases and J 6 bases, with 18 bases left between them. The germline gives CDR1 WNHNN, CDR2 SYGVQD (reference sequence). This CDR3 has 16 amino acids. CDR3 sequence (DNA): TGCGCCAGCAGTGAATCGGAAGACAGGTTTGGTCAGCCCCAGCATTTT. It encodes CASSESEDRFGQPQHF.